This TCR beta chain comes out of a study of blood T cell repertoires in COVID-19. Study-level information: PBMCs, B-cell-depleted T cells, or T cells provided the cDNA or gDNA that made up the material.

Germline loops: CDR1 SGHRS, CDR2 YFSETQ. V lost 0 bases and J 5 bases, leaving 12 bases between the germline ends. This CDR3 region has 14 residues. Clones were sequenced by immunoSEQ multiplex PCR, and TCRdb holds only the in-frame ones, with some missing. The sample carries more than 150,000 clones, around 84% recorded once. The sequence was obtained from a man between 50 and 59 years old with active or convalescent COVID-19. Sequencing used peripheral blood. The chain recombines TRBV5-1 with TRBJ2-7, with a possible D match to TRBD1 (6 bases). Written as DNA, the CDR3 is TGCGCCAGCAGCTTGGAGCAGGGGATCAACGAGCAGTACTTC. It yields the protein CASSLEQGINEQYF.